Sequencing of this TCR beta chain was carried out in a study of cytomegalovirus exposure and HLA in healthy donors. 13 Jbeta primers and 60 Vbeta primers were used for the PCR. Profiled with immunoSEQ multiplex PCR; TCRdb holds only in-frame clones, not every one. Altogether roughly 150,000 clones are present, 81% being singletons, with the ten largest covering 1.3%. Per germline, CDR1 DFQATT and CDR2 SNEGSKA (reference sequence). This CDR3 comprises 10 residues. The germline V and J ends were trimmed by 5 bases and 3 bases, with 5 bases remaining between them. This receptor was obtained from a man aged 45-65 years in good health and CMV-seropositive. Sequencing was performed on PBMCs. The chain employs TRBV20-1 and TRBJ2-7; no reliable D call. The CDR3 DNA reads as TGCAGTGCTGGCTTCTACGAGCAGTACTTC. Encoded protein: CSAGFYEQYF.